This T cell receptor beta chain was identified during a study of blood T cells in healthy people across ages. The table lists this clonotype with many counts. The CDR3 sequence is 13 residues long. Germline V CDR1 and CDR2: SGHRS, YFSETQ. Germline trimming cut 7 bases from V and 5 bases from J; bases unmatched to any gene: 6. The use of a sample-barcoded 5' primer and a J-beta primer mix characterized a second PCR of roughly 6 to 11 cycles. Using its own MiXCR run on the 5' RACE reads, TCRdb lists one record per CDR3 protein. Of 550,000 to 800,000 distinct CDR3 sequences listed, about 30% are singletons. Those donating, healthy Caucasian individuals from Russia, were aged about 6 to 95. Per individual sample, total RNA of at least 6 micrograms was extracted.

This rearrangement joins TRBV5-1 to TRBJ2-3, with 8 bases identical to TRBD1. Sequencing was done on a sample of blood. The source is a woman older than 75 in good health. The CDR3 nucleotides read TGCGCCAGCTGGACAGGGAGTAGAGATACGCAGTATTTT. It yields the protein CASWTGSRDTQYF.